This T cell receptor beta chain was profiled in a study of cytomegalovirus exposure and HLA in healthy donors. After removal of 1 base from V and 5 bases from J, the junction contained 6 bases not matched to a gene. The CDR3 is 16 amino acids. The germline gives CDR1 LNHDA, CDR2 SQIVND (reference sequence). PCR amplification relied on 60 Vbeta primers (plus 13 Jbeta primers). Assay: immunoSEQ multiplex PCR; the TCRdb copy retains only in-frame clones and omits some. This listing includes roughly 70,000 clones. Findings and caveats of the study: Immune exposure information available was restricted to CMV serostatus. Among the most significant clusters, several appeared linked to common viral pathogens in a later analysis. By a later analysis, the bulk of CMV-associated TCR beta chains appeared HLA-restricted. The productive fraction for most TCR beta V segments was about 87% or about 30% in an earlier analysis.

To note about this clone: Its target is not known.

Input material: PBMCs. The chain joins TRBV19 to TRBJ2-5; 11 bases are shared with TRBD2. The TCR comes from a man aged 40-49 years in good health and CMV-seronegative. CDR3 nucleotide sequence: TGTGCCAGTAGTATAGGTGCTAGCGGGGGGCCCGAGACCCAGTACTTC. It encodes CASSIGASGGPETQYF.